The 11 T cell receptor beta chains reported below all come from one sample, sequenced in a study of cytomegalovirus exposure and HLA in healthy donors. With 60 Vbeta and 13 Jbeta primers, the PCR was carried out. Using immunoSEQ multiplex PCR, the repertoire was profiled, and TCRdb retains in-frame clones only, with some absent. This sample carries around 100,000 clones, more than 65% of them seen once, and the ten largest clones take approximately 15%. Sequenced: PBMCs. All receptors come from a woman aged 18-30 years in good health and CMV-seropositive.

This clone was counted only a few times. The chain employs TRBV6-5 and TRBJ2-7; 8 bases fit TRBD1. Losses at the gene ends were 6 bases for V and 6 bases for J; bases not matched to a gene: 7. The germline CDR1 and CDR2 sequences are MNHEY and SVGAGI. The CDR3 contains 13 residues. CDR3 protein: CASRRDRFSEQYF. The DNA of the CDR3 is TGTGCCAGCAGACGGGACAGGTTCTCCGAGCAGTACTTC.

V is TRBV27 and J is TRBJ1-2; possibly TRBD1 for D (6 bases). V was trimmed by 5 bases and J by 8 bases, leaving 15 bases between them. Germline V gene sequence: CDR1 MNHEY, CDR2 SMNVEV (reference sequence). The CDR3 covers 13 residues. In nucleotides, the CDR3 is TGTGCCAGCAGTATAGGCAGGGGCCGGGGCTACACCTTC. It codes for CASSIGRGRGYTF.

The chain couples TRBV9 to TRBJ1-2; 8 bases are shared with TRBD1. The CDR3 length is 13 residues. Trimming cost V 4 bases and J 6 bases; bases outside gene matches: 5. Looked up from germline, CDR1 is SGDLS and CDR2 is YYNGEE. The CDR3 here is CASSTRTGNGYTF. As DNA, the CDR3 is TGTGCCAGCAGCACGCGGACAGGGAATGGCTACACCTTC.

J is TRBJ1-1 and V is TRBV27; TRBD1 might be the D (6 bases). The CDR3 runs 13 residues. The V gene lost 6 bases and the J gene lost 2 bases, with 10 bases spanning the gap. The germline V gene has CDR1 MNHEY and CDR2 SMNVEV (reference sequence). DNA of the CDR3: TGTGCCAGCAGCCTCAGGGGTAACACTGAAGCTTTCTTT. The encoded protein is CASSLRGNTEAFF.

J is TRBJ1-2 and V is TRBV16; D perhaps matches TRBD1 (5 bases). This CDR3 has 14 residues. Trimming removed 7 bases from V and 7 bases from J, with 19 bases in between. Looked up from germline, CDR1 is KGHSY and CDR2 is FQNENV. CDR3 in DNA: TGTGCCAGCACCCCAAGGCGGCAGGGTTTTGGCTACACCTTC. Encoded protein: CASTPRRQGFGYTF.

V and J are TRBV27 and TRBJ2-1, with 11 bases identical to TRBD2. Losses at the gene ends were 5 bases for V and 4 bases for J; bases not matched to a gene: 7. This CDR3 region has 16 residues. Germline V gene lookup returns CDR1 MNHEY and CDR2 SMNVEV (reference sequence). The chain's CDR3 is CASSHTLAGVYNEQFF. CDR3 in DNA: TGTGCCAGCAGTCACACACTAGCGGGGGTTTACAATGAGCAGTTCTTC.

This sequence joins TRBV9 and TRBJ1-4; D might be TRBD1 (5 bases). Germline values: CDR1 SGDLS, CDR2 YYNGEE. Trimming removed 4 bases from V and 4 bases from J, with 23 bases in between. The CDR3 is 18 residues long. The chain's CDR3 is CASSRELTDSQLNEKLFF. The CDR3 region has the DNA TGTGCCAGCAGCAGGGAACTTACTGACAGCCAGCTTAATGAAAAACTGTTTTTT.

In this sample, this clone is medium-sized. In DNA, the CDR3 is TGTGCCAGCAGAGACTGGTACAATGAGCAGTTCTTC. Translation gives CASRDWYNEQFF. The chain couples TRBV5-6 to TRBJ2-1; D gene uncertain. CDR3 size: 12 residues. The V end was cut by 5 bases, the J end by 4 bases, with 7 bases between. Per the germline V gene, CDR1 is SGHDT and CDR2 is YYEEEE.

The rearrangement links TRBV4-3 to TRBJ2-7; D is unclear. CDR3 size: 14 residues. V lost 0 bases to trimming and J lost 2 bases, with 8 bases between them. Per the germline V gene, CDR1 is LGHNA and CDR2 is YSLEER. The CDR3 DNA sequence: TGCGCCAGCAGCCAAGATTGGAGAACCTACGAGCAGTACTTC. This codes for CASSQDWRTYEQYF.

The chain carries TRBV27 and TRBJ2-3; maybe TRBD2 (5 bases). The CDR3 sequence is 14 residues long. The germline V gene has CDR1 MNHEY and CDR2 SMNVEV (reference sequence). Trimming took 4 bases from V and 2 from J, leaving 10 bases between them. DNA for the CDR3: TGTGCCAGCAGTTCCTCTAGCCTCACAGATACGCAGTATTTT. It yields the protein CASSSSSLTDTQYF.

V gene TRBV19 combines with J gene TRBJ2-5, with 7 bases fitting TRBD1. With the DNA end fitting TRBJ2-7 better, the J assignment may be wrong. The CDR3 consists of 14 residues. Per germline, CDR1 LNHDA and CDR2 SQIVND (reference sequence). The CDR3 DNA is TGTGCCAGTTGCCGGGACAGCAATACCTACGAGCAGTACTTC. Translated: CASCRDSNTYEQYF.